The clone carrying this TCR beta chain was counted at least ten times. This specimen belongs to a study of glioma-infiltrating T cells. Germline CDR1 is MNHNY and CDR2 is SVGAGI (reference sequence). This CDR3 has 14 residues. With 2 bases removed from V and 1 base from J, the gap between germline ends came to 7 bases. Amplification of TCR alpha and beta CDR3 regions from RNA used iRepertoire nested multiplex PCR. MiXCR, run by TCRdb on the multiplex PCR reads, gives a single entry per CDR3 protein. The sample has about 200,000 distinct CDR3 sequences, roughly a third seen once; the top ten hold over 20%.

The V gene is TRBV6-6, the J gene TRBJ2-3; D uncertain. The source material was glioma tissue, nonneoplastic brain tissue, or PBMCs (not recorded which). This clonotype originated in a human donor with low-grade glioma or glioblastoma, undergoing nonglioma brain surgery, or in good health (not recorded which). CDR3 in DNA: TGTGCCAGCAGTTACAACCGGGGCACAGATACGCAGTATTTT. Translated, it gives CASSYNRGTDTQYF.